These 2 T cell receptor beta chains were sequenced from one sample in a study of cytomegalovirus exposure and HLA in healthy donors. Both 60 Vbeta primers and 13 Jbeta primers went into the PCR. The data were produced by immunoSEQ multiplex PCR, yet TCRdb's version contains in-frame clones alone and is incomplete. The sample gives approximately 170,000 clones, about four fifths of which show up once; approximately 2.2% is in the top ten. Sequences were obtained from PBMCs. The receptor set was obtained from a male donor in good health and CMV-seronegative.

This clone was seen only a few times. This chain joins TRBV14 and TRBJ1-5, with D perhaps TRBD1 (6 bases). The CDR3 sequence is 15 residues long. The ends were cut back, 4 bases at V and 4 bases at J, with 14 bases in the middle. In germline, CDR1 is SGHDN, CDR2 FVKESK. In nucleotides, the CDR3 is TGTGCCAGCAGCCCGTGGGGCCAGGGGAATCAGCCCCAGCATTTT. Translating it yields CASSPWGQGNQPQHF.

The chain joins TRBV9 to TRBJ2-7; D is ambiguous. The CDR3 consists of 14 residues. Trimming removed 0 bases at V and 2 bases at J, with 9 bases between. Germline V gives CDR1 SGDLS, CDR2 YYNGEE. CDR3 nucleotides: TGTGCCAGCAGCGTAGCCGGCAGGACCTACGAGCAGTACTTC. Translation gives CASSVAGRTYEQYF.